This T cell receptor (beta chain) originates from a study of PD-1 blockade in classical Hodgkin lymphoma. TCRdb keeps only in-frame clones here, not all; method: immunoSEQ multiplex PCR. The top ten clones hold roughly 50% of a sample with under 1,500 clones, 70% to 90% of them seen once. The CDR3 runs 13 residues. The V and J ends lost 6 bases and 7 bases, in that order; junction bases with no gene match: 8. CDR1 and CDR2 (germline): MDHEN, SYDVKM. Patients all relapsed after autologous stem cell transplantation, and there was variation in brentuximab vedotin exposure. Specimen: peripheral blood mononuclear cells (PBMCs), collected at baseline. The chain uses TRBV28 and TRBJ1-2, with 7 bases lining up with TRBD1. This TCR was recovered from a human donor with classical Hodgkin lymphoma. The CDR3 nucleotides read TGTGCCAGCAGAGATGGAGGGGGCCGTGGCTACACCTTC. Amino acid sequence: CASRDGGGRGYTF.